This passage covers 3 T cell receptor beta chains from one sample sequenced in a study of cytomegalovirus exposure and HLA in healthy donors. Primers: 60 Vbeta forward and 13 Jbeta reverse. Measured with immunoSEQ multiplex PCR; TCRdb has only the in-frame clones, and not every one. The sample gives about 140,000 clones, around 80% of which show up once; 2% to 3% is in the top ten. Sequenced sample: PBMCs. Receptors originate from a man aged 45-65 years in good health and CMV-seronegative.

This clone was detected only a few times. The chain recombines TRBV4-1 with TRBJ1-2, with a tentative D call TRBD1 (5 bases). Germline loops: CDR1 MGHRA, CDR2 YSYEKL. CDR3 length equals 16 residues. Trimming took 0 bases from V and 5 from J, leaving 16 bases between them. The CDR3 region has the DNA TGCGCCAGCAGCCAAGATGGAGGGGTAAGAAATTATGGCTACACCTTC. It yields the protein CASSQDGGVRNYGYTF.

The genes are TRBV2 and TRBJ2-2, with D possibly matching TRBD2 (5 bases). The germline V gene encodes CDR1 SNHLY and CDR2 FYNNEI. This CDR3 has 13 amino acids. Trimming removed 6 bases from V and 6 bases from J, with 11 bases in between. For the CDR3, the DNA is TGTGCCAGCAGCCAGAAGCGGTCCGGGGAGCTGTTTTTT. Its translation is CASSQKRSGELFF.

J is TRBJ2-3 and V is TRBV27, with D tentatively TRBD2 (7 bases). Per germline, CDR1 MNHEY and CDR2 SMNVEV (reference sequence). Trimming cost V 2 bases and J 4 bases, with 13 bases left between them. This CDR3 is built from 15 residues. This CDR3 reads CASSLITGGPDTQYF. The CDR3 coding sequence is TGTGCCAGCAGTTTAATAACGGGGGGCCCAGATACGCAGTATTTT.